This TCR beta chain was observed in a study of blood T cell repertoires in COVID-19 (dated by TCRdb to 2018 to 2021). For context, the study as a whole: Collaborator samples came from the United States, Italy and Spain and covered acute and convalescent phases of COVID-19. The prospective study material was composed of cDNA or gDNA derived from T cells, B-cell-depleted T cells, or PBMCs. The dataset comprised deeply sampled blood TCRbeta repertoires from subjects exposed to, actively infected with, or recovered from COVID-19. A freely available public database, intended as a resource for researchers studying the immune response to SARS-CoV-2, is where the repertoires were released. The samples were drawn from the first 160 participants of the ongoing ImmuneRACE study and from more than 1,000 subjects provided by 6 global collaborators. Nearly every sample came with metadata listing a de-identified subject ID, COVID-19 status, age in years and sex. Where HLA class I and class II types were available, the types were taken from metadata supplied by the sample provider, not from assay-based typing.

TCRbeta CDR3 regions were amplified from genomic DNA using the immunoSEQ Assay, a bias-controlled multiplex PCR. As for the original processing: The number of nucleated cells in each sample was estimated from the amplification of reference gene primers within the assay. To quantify the absolute abundance of each unique TCRbeta CDR3 rearrangement, sequence reads were collapsed and filtered. Productive Simpson clonality was computed per sample as the square root of Simpson's diversity index over productive rearrangements. What TCRdb holds here is the immuneACCESS table cut down to in-frame rearrangements. Part of the clones is not present; checked against another copy, under half of the missing clones reflect an unresolved V gene, and the others are unexplained. V, J and clone size are those of that table, while D and trimming were read from the DNA. Present in this sample are about 100,000 clones, 85% of which were seen just once. Of the sample, 13% is held by the ten largest clones.

Cut back by 0 bases and 2 bases, the V and J ends lie 27 bases apart. The CDR3 sequence holds 21 residues, the cysteine and phenylalanine included. Of all the DNA, just the CDR3 is kept, 63 bases in frame from base 1. CDR1 and CDR2, looked up from the germline V gene, are SGHRS and YFSETQ. General study outcomes and caveats: The quantity of clinical and demographic metadata differed by source and by participant and was supplied without curation.

With respect to this clone: Its antigen has not been determined. No base quality information exists; no much larger clone differs at one position.

The collaborating institutions used their own protocols to collect whole blood in K2EDTA tubes. For TCRbeta analysis, collaborators shipped samples as frozen whole blood, isolated PBMCs, or DNA extracted from either of those sample types. The material sequenced was peripheral blood. The sequence was collected from a human donor in a cohort sampled during active COVID-19. The chain is made from TRBV5-1 and TRBJ1-5; the D segment could be TRBD1, given 5 matching bases. The CDR3 amino acid sequence is: CASSLARGPISSILGNQPQHF. The DNA sequence follows: TGCGCCAGCAGCTTGGCAAGGGGCCCTATATCTTCCATCCTCGGCAATCAGCCCCAGCATTTT.